The present T cell receptor (beta chain) was sequenced within a study of blood T cell repertoires in COVID-19. Germline lookup yields CDR1 LGHNA and CDR2 YNFKEQ. This CDR3 is built from 16 residues. V shed 0 bases and J 9 bases; nucleotides not matched to a gene: 7. Measured with immunoSEQ multiplex PCR; TCRdb has only the in-frame clones, and not every one. Counted here are hundreds of thousands of clones, around 87% occurring once; the ten biggest clones make up roughly 2.4%. The chain couples TRBV4-2 to TRBJ2-2, with 10 bases fitting TRBD2. The receptor comes from a woman in her forties or fifties who had recovered from COVID-19. Sample: peripheral blood. CDR3 residues: CASSQDFFSGGRELFF. In DNA form, the CDR3 reads TGTGCCAGCAGCCAAGATTTCTTTAGCGGGGGGCGGGAGCTGTTTTTT.